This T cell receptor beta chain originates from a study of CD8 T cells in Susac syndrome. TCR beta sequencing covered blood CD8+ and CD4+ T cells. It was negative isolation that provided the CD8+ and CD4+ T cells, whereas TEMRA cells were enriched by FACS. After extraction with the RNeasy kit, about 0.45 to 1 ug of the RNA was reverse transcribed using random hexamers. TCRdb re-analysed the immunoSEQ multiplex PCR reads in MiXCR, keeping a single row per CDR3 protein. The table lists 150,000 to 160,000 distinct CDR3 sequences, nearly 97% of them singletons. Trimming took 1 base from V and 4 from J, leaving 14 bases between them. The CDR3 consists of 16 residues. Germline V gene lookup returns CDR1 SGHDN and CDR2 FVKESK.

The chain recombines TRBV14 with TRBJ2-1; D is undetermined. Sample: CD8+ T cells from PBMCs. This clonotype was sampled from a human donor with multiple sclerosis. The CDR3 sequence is CASSQGPGRLYNEQFF. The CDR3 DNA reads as TGTGCCAGCAGCCAAGGCCCTGGGCGGCTATACAATGAGCAGTTCTTC.